This T cell receptor beta chain was sequenced in a study of cytomegalovirus exposure and HLA in healthy donors. Study outcomes and limitations: Later on, an analysis tied around 17,000 TCR beta sequences to HLA alleles at 0.05 false discovery rate. A few chains linked to CMV were shown in vitro to be specific for CMV antigens. Prediction of most subjects' HLA-A and HLA-B alleles by TCR beta sequences was reportedly accurate.

Notes on this clone: The antigen is unknown. The junction departs from the called germline gene at one end, perhaps through a read error.

The germline V gene encodes CDR1 PRHDT and CDR2 FYEKMQ (reference sequence). This CDR3 comprises 17 residues. Amplification used 60 Vbeta primers and 13 Jbeta primers. Using immunoSEQ multiplex PCR, the repertoire was profiled, and TCRdb retains in-frame clones only, with some absent. This sample carries about 160,000 clones, around four fifths of them seen once, and the ten largest clones take about 10%. The receptor was isolated from a man in his fifties in good health and CMV-seropositive. The rearrangement links TRBV13 to TRBJ2-7; TRBD2 is a possible D gene (6 bases). Material: PBMCs. CDR3 sequence reads: CASSLGSSRRGSYKQYF. The DNA of the CDR3 is TGTGCCAGCAGCTTAGGATCATCCCGGAGGGGCTCCTACAAGCAGTACTTC.